A single sample gave rise to the 5 T cell receptor beta chains below, sequenced in a study of shared clonotypes between healthy human individuals. Clones were read by immunoSEQ multiplex PCR, and TCRdb kept only the in-frame ones, dropping some. The sample has roughly 1,600,000 clones, around 98.5% seen once. The sequenced material came from naive CD4+ T cells sorted from blood. Subset indicated: CD45RA+ positively selected. The receptors were sampled from a man aged 25 to 45 in good health.

This chain links TRBV6-1 with TRBJ2-7; the D gene could be TRBD1 or TRBD2 (5 bases each). CDR3 length equals 15 residues. The germline CDR1 and CDR2 sequences are MNHNS and SASEGT. Trimming stripped 1 base from V and 4 bases from J, with 14 bases between. The CDR3 coding sequence is TGTGCCAGCAGTGAAGATGAGGGGCGGTATTACGAGCAGTACTTC. Translating gives CASSEDEGRYYEQYF.

The chain joins TRBV5-1 to TRBJ2-1; tentative D call: TRBD2 (5 bases). Trimming shortened V by 5 bases and J by 13 bases, and 13 bases separated the two germline ends. Germline CDR1 and CDR2: SGHRS and YFSETQ. The CDR3 loop spans 11 amino acids. CDR3 region: CASRMGDSQFF. CDR3 in DNA: TGCGCCAGCAGGATGGGAGACTCCCAGTTCTTC.

Worth noting for this clone: The sample carries other DNA sequences with the same CDR3. This chain uses TRBV11-2 with TRBJ1-1; tentative D call: TRBD1 (6 bases). This CDR3 spans 14 amino acids. Trimming removed 1 base from V and 4 bases from J, with 10 bases in between. The germline gives CDR1 SGHAT, CDR2 FQNNGV. The CDR3 DNA reads TGTGCCAGCAGCTTAGGGGGAGGGGGCACTGAAGCTTTCTTT. Protein: CASSLGGGGTEAFF.

V and J are TRBV7-2 and TRBJ2-3; 13 nucleotides line up with TRBD2. Germline lookup yields CDR1 SGHTA and CDR2 FQGNSA. J was trimmed by 3 bases and V by 5 bases; bases with no gene match: 8. The length of the CDR3 is 17 residues. The DNA for the CDR3 is TGTGCCAGCAGCCAACCTCGGACTAGCGGGAGAACAGATACGCAGTATTTT. This encodes CASSQPRTSGRTDTQYF.

V and J are TRBV7-2 and TRBJ1-1; weak D call: TRBD1 (5 bases). V lost 5 bases, J lost 5 bases, and 30 bases lay in between. CDR3 length: 19 amino acids. Germline V lookup: CDR1 SGHTA, CDR2 FQGNSA. The CDR3 nucleotides read TGTGCCAGCAGCGGCCCCAGCTTAGTGTTCGAAGGGGATGAAACTGAAGCTTTCTTT. It specifies CASSGPSLVFEGDETEAFF.